This paragraph covers one TCR beta chain sequence. TCRdb re-called the RT-PCR reads with MiXCR, one entry per CDR3 protein. The data contain fewer than 800,000 distinct CDR3 sequences, more than 13% of them singletons. Germline CDR1 and CDR2: MRHNA and SNTAGT. The V end was cut by 5 bases, the J end by 3 bases, with 13 bases between. The CDR3 runs to 15 residues. This receptor was taken from a female donor in good health, serving as a healthy control. The sample consisted of memory CD4+ T cells from blood. The rearrangement uses TRBV6-4 and TRBJ2-2, with D perhaps matching TRBD1 or TRBD2 (6 bases each). The CDR3 nucleotides read TGTGCCAGCAGTCCCTTAGGGGGGCACACCGGGGAGCTGTTTTTT. It is translated as CASSPLGGHTGELFF.